These T cell receptor beta chains were read from a single sample in a study of blood T cell repertoires in COVID-19. Here immunoSEQ multiplex PCR was the method, and the copy in TCRdb shows in-frame clones only, minus some. The sample records 69,000 or so clones, 80% to 90% being singletons. The source material was peripheral blood. The receptors come from a woman older than 75 with active or convalescent COVID-19. The conserved cysteine and the conserved F or W are not part of the CDR3 here. The D gene is left open where the match is weak.

V,D,CDR3
TRBV7-2,NA,ASSLGWGLNTIY
TRBV5-4,TRBD2,ASSLVSGLGTDTQY
TRBV11-2,NA,ASSLGGGVNTEAF
TRBV5-8,TRBD1,ASSRGQGKGTGELF
TRBV19,NA,ASSVKRGTEAF
TRBV7-3,TRBD1,ASSSTGGLNGYT
TRBV11-3,NA,ASSPGKGSTEAF
TRBV24-1,TRBD1,ATSDSQGALPQPQH
TRBV19,NA,ASSTGSLSPLH
TRBV28,TRBD2,ASTARTSGEQY
TRBV12-5,TRBD2,ASGLTRTSGNHNEQF
TRBV11-2,TRBD1,ASSTRTGTGELF
TRBV27,NA,ASSLSSFPSQPQH
TRBV10-3,TRBD1,AISDPGTEHTEAF
TRBV5-1,TRBD2,ASSLAGGAYNEQF
TRBV6-4,NA,ASSHEGGTDTQY
TRBV3-1/TRBV3-2,TRBD1,ASSQNTGGTGELF
TRBV28,NA,ASSSIYRDVNEKLF
TRBV5-1,NA,ASSLQGMNTEAF
TRBV5-1,NA,ASSFGGGEYGYT
TRBV6-2/TRBV6-3,NA,ASSYSSSGSKNIQY
TRBV11-2,NA,ARRAGTGELF
TRBV6-6,NA,ASSPKETQY
TRBV7-3,NA,ASSFGGARETQY
TRBV11-2,NA,ASSSGGWGYT